Each of the 4 T cell receptor beta chains below was sequenced from the same sample in a study of CD8+ T cells in alopecia areata. CD4, CD8alpha, NKG2D, NKG2ACE and other markers were used to sort pooled cutaneous lymph node cells. The sequencing template was cDNA reverse transcribed from extracted RNA. Measured with immunoSEQ multiplex PCR; TCRdb has only the in-frame clones, and not every one. The sample contains about 270,000 clones, none of them singletons. Sequencing input: CD4+ T cells sorted from a lymph node. Receptors originate from a C3H/HeJ mouse with alopecia areata. The strain's MHC type: H2-k.

In this sample, this clone turned up a few times. Gene names and germline refer to mouse. Read sequence stops 4 residues before the CDR3 end, and the germline J gene provides the missing end. The rearrangement uses TRBV19 and TRBJ2-7; perhaps TRBD1 as D (6 bases). This CDR3 spans 13 amino acids. Germline V gene lookup returns CDR1 FNHDT and CDR2 SITEND (reference sequence). Deletions cut 4 bases from V and 1 base from J, with 9 bases between. CDR3 DNA (partial): TGTGCCAGCAGTCCCGGGACATCCTAT. This gives the protein CASSPGTSY. The whole CDR3 region reads CASSPGTSYEQYF.

Remarks on this clone: All gene names here are mouse names. The CDR3 end is not reached by the read, which stops 4 residues before it; the germline J gene fills it in. Other DNA sequences in the same sample also yield this CDR3. The V and J genes are TRBV19 and TRBJ2-5; the D gene is possibly TRBD1 (6 bases). Germline V gene data show CDR1 as FNHDT and CDR2 as SITEND (reference sequence). Trimming left V 4 bases short and J 3 bases short, with 9 bases between. The CDR3 has 13 amino acids. The CDR3 reads CASSSGQQDTQYF. The part of the CDR3 DNA that was read is TGTGCCAGCAGTTCGGGACAACAAGAC.

A remark on this clone: Gene and germline names: mouse. The read terminates 4 residues before the CDR3 end, so the remaining end is supplied by the germline J gene. The chain recombines TRBV3 with TRBJ2-5; TRBD2 aligns across 10 bases. The CDR3 is 15 residues long. In germline, CDR1 is SNHLY, CDR2 FYNGKV (reference sequence). Partial CDR3 DNA: TGTGCCAGCAGCTCACTCGACTGGGGGGAAGAC. Translated, it gives CASSSLDWGED. The full CDR3 sequence reads CASSSLDWGEDTQYF.

Of note for this clone: Each gene name is a mouse one. The CDR3 extends 4 residues past the end of the read, so its final part is completed from the germline J gene. The genes are TRBV5 and TRBJ2-7, with D perhaps matching TRBD1 (5 bases). CDR1 LGHNA and CDR2 YNLKQL come from the germline V gene (reference sequence). Between the trimmed V and J ends, which lost 1 base and 3 bases, there was a span of 10 bases. The length of the CDR3 is 14 residues. The sequenced CDR3 bases are TGTGCCAGCAGCCAAGGCGGACATTTCTAT. Protein sequence: CASSQGGHFY. The whole CDR3 reads CASSQGGHFYEQYF.